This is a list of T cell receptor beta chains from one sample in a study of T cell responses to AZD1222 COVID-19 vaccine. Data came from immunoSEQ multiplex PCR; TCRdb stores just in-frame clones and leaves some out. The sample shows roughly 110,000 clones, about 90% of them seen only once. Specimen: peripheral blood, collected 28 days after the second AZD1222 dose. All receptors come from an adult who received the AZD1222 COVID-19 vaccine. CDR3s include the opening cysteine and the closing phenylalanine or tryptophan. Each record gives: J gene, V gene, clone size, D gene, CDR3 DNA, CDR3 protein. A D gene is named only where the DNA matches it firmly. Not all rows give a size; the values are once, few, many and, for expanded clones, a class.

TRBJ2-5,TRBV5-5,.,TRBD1,TGTGCCAGCAGCCTCGCTCGTGGACAGGGATTTTGGCAAGAGACCCAGTACTTC,CASSLARGQGFWQETQYF
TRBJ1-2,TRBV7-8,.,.,TGTGCCAGCAGCTTAGAAATCGACGTCTTCTATGGCTACACCTTC,CASSLEIDVFYGYTF
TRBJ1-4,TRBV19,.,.,TGTGCCAGTAGTTCGACTAATGAAAAACTGTTTTTT,CASSSTNEKLFF
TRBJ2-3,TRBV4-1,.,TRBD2,TGCGCCAGCAGCCAGGAAGCGGGGGGGCTCGATACGCAGTATTTT,CASSQEAGGLDTQYF
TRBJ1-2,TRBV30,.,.,TGTGCCTGGATAGAGTTCGGGGCAATCTATGGCTACACCTTC,CAWIEFGAIYGYTF
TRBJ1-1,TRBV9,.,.,TGTGCCAGCAGGGTCGGAGGAACTGAAGCTTTCTTT,CASRVGGTEAFF
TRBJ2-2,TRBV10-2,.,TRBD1,TGCGCCAGCCGACCAGGGGGCGGTGGGGAGCTGTTTTTT,CASRPGGGGELFF
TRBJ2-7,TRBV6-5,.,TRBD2,TGTGCCAGCAGTCTCCGACTAGCCGCTGGGTACGAGCAGTACTTC,CASSLRLAAGYEQYF
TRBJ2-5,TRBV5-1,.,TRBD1,TGCGCCAGCAGCTCGACAGGGACGGAGACCCAGTACTTC,CASSSTGTETQYF
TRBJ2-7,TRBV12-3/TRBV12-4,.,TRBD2,TGTGCCAGCAGCCCCAGCGGGAGCTACGAGCAGTACTTC,CASSPSGSYEQYF
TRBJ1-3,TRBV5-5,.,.,TGTGCCAGCAGCTTGGCGGGGGCTGGAAACACCATATATTTT,CASSLAGAGNTIYF
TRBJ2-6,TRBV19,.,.,TGTGCCAGTAGTAGGGTTCGGGGGACCTCTGGGGCCAACGTCCTGACTTTC,CASSRVRGTSGANVLTF
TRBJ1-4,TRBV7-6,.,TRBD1,TGTGCCAGCAGCTTAGAGACAGGGCTGGGGGATGAAAAACTGTTTTTT,CASSLETGLGDEKLFF
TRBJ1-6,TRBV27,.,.,TGTGCCAGCAGTTTATTCGGTCAGCGAGGATCACCCCTCCACTTT,CASSLFGQRGSPLHF
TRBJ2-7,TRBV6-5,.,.,TGTGCCAGCAGTCCCGTCGGGGCCTCCTACGAGCAGTACTTC,CASSPVGASYEQYF
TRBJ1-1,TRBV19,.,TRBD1,TGTGCCAGTAGAAGACAGGGAGGCACTGAAGCTTTCTTT,CASRRQGGTEAFF
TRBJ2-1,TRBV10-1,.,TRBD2,TGCGCCAGCAGTGAGACCCGTAGCGGGAGGGTTAGTGAGCAGTTCTTC,CASSETRSGRVSEQFF
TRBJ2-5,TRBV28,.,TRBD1,TGTGCCAGCAGCCCCGGACAGGGGAGGTTAGAGACCCAGTACTTC,CASSPGQGRLETQYF
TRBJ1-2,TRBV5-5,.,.,TGTGCCAGCAGCTTGGAAACAGGGATATATGGCTACACCTTC,CASSLETGIYGYTF
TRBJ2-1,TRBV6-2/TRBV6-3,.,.,TGTGCCAGCAGTTTTTACTCCTTTAGCTCCTACAATGAGCAGTTCTTC,CASSFYSFSSYNEQFF
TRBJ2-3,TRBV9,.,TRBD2,TGTGCCAGCAGCGTAGTACTAGCGGGAGGCACAGATACGCAGTATTTT,CASSVVLAGGTDTQYF
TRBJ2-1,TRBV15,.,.,TGTGCCACCAGCGGTTGGTCGGGCGGGGAGCAGTTCTTC,CATSGWSGGEQFF
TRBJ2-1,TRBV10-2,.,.,TGCGCCAGCAGTGATTGGGGGGAGCAGTTCTTC,CASSDWGEQFF
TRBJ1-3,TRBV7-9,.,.,TGTGCCAGCAGCTTAGGTTCAGTCTCTGGAAACACCATATATTTT,CASSLGSVSGNTIYF
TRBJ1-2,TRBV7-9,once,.,TGTGCCAGCAGCTTAGTAGGAGGAGACTATGGCTACACCTTC,CASSLVGGDYGYTF
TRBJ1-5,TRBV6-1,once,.,TGTGCCAGCAGAGGGCAGGGCAATCAGCCCCAGCATTTT,CASRGQGNQPQHF
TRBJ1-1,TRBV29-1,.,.,TGCAGCGTTGAAAGGGGGGCGATCACTGAAGCTTTCTTT,CSVERGAITEAFF
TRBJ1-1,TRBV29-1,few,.,TGCAGCGTTGAATGGGGGCTTGGCACTGAAGCTTTCTTT,CSVEWGLGTEAFF
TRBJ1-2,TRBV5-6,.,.,TGTGCCAGCAGCTTGGCCGGGGAGGAGCGTTATGGCTACACCTTC,CASSLAGEERYGYTF
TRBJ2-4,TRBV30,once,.,TGTGCCTGGAGCTCGGGACTTGGCAAAAACATTCAGTACTTC,CAWSSGLGKNIQYF
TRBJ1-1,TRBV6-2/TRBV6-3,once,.,TGTGCCAGCAGTTGGGGGAACATGAACACTGAAGCTTTCTTT,CASSWGNMNTEAFF
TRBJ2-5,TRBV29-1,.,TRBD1,TGCAGCGCCCGCACCCCGGGACAGGGGGATGAGACCCAGTACTTC,CSARTPGQGDETQYF
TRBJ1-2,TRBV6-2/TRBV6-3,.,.,TGTGCCAGCAGTCCCCCGACAGACAACTATGGCTACACCTTC,CASSPPTDNYGYTF
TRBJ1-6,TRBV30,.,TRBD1,TGTGCCTGGAGTGACCGGACAGGGGGAATTTCACCCCTCCACTTT,CAWSDRTGGISPLHF
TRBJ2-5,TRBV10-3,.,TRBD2,TGTGCCATCAGTGAGTCGAGGACTAGCGGGAGCTTGGAGACCCAGTACTTC,CAISESRTSGSLETQYF
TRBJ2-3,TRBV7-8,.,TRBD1,TGTGCCAGCAGCTTAAAGCAGGGGGCGGATACGCAGTATTTT,CASSLKQGADTQYF
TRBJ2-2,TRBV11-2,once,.,TGTGCCAGCAGCTTAGCCGGGAACACCGGGGAGCTGTTTTTT,CASSLAGNTGELFF
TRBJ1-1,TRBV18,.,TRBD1,TGTGCCAGCTCATCGACAGGGGTGAACACTGAAGCTTTCTTT,CASSSTGVNTEAFF
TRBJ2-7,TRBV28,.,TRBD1,TGTGCCAGCAGCTCGGCCGGGACAGAATCCTACGAGCAGTACTTC,CASSSAGTESYEQYF
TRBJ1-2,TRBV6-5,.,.,TGTGCCAGCAGTAACAGGGTGGTGAACTATGGCTACACCTTC,CASSNRVVNYGYTF
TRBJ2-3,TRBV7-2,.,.,TGTGCCAGCAGCTTAGCGCGGGATCGCACAGATACGCAGTATTTT,CASSLARDRTDTQYF
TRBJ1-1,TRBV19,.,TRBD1,TGTGCCAGTAGGGACACCGGACAGGGTAACACTGAAGCTTTCTTT,CASRDTGQGNTEAFF
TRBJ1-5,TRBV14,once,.,TGTGCCAGCAGCCAATCCGGCGACCAGCCCCAGCATTTT,CASSQSGDQPQHF
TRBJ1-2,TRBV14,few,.,TGTGCCAGCAGCCAGGGGTTTGATCCTAACTATGGCTACACCTTC,CASSQGFDPNYGYTF
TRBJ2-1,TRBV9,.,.,TGTGCCAGCAGCGTAGGGGGACTTGAGCAGTTCTTC,CASSVGGLEQFF
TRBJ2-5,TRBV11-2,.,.,TGTGCCAGCACCATGACAGCCTTCGGAGAGACCCAGTACTTC,CASTMTAFGETQYF
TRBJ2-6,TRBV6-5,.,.,TGTGCCAGCACCTCGTCTGGGGCCAACGTCCTGACTTTC,CASTSSGANVLTF
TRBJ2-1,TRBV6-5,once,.,TGTGCCAGCAGTTGGAGCCCGAAGGGCTCCTACAATGAGCAGTTCTTC,CASSWSPKGSYNEQFF
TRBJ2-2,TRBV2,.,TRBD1,TGTGCCAGCAGGCCGGACAGGTCGAACACCGGGGAGCTGTTTTTT,CASRPDRSNTGELFF
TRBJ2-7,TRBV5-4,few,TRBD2,TGTGCCAGCAGCGCGGGGGCCTACGAGCAGTACTTC,CASSAGAYEQYF
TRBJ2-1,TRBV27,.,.,TGTGCCAGCAGTTACCGTAATCCCCTCTACAATGAGCAGTTCTTC,CASSYRNPLYNEQFF
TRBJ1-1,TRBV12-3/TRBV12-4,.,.,TGTGCCAGCAGTTTGGGGGGTGCAGCTTTCTTT,CASSLGGAAFF
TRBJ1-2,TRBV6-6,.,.,TGTGCCAGCAGTTACTCAGGGGATTTTGGCTACACCTTC,CASSYSGDFGYTF